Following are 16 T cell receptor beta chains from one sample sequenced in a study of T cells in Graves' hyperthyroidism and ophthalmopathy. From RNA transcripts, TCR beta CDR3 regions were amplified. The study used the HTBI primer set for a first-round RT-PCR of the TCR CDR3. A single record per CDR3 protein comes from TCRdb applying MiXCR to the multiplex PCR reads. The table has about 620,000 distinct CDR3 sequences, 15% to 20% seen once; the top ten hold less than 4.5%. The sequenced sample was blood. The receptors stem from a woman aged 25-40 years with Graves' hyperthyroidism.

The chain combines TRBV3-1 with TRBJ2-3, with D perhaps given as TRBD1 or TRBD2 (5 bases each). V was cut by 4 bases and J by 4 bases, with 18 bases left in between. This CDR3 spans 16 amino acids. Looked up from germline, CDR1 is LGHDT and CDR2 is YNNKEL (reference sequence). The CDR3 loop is CASSPGRGKMADTQYF. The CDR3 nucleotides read TGTGCCAGCAGCCCGGGACGGGGTAAAATGGCAGATACGCAGTATTTT.

CDR3: CASSQTTGASTDTQYF. CDR3 nucleotides: TGTGCCAGCAGCCAAACAACAGGGGCTAGCACAGATACGCAGTATTTT. The V and J genes are TRBV6-2 or TRBV6-3 and TRBJ2-3, with 7 bases identical to TRBD1. Germline V gene data show CDR1 as MNHEY and CDR2 as SVGEGT. With 6 bases clipped from V and 0 bases from J, the junction kept 9 bases outside the gene matches. The CDR3 is made up of 16 amino acids.

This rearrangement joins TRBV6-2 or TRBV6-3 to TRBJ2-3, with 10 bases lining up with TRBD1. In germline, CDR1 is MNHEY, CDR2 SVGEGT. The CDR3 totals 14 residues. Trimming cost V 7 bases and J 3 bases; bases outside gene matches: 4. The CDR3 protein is CASTLGQGTDTQYF. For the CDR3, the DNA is TGTGCCAGCACCCTGGGACAGGGGACAGATACGCAGTATTTT.

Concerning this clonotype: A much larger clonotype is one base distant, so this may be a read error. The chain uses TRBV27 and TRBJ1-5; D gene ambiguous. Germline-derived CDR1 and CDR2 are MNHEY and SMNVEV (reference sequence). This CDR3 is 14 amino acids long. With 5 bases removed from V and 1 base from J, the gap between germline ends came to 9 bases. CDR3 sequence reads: CASSDAGSNQPQHF. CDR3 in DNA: TGTGCCAGCAGTGATGCGGGAAGCAATCAGCCCCAGCATTTT.

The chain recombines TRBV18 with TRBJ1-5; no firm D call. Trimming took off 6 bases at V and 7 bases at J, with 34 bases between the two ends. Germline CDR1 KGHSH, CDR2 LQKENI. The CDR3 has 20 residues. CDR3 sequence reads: CASSSTNVRAAQSGSQPQHF. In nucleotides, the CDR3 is TGTGCCAGCTCTTCAACCAATGTCCGGGCAGCGCAAAGTGGCAGCCAGCCCCAGCATTTT.

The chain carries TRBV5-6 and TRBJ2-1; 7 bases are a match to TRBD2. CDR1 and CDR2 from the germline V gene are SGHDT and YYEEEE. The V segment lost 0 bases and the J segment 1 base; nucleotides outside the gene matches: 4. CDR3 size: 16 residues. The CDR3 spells CASSLDPSGSYNEQFF. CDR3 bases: TGTGCCAGCAGCTTGGATCCTAGCGGATCCTACAATGAGCAGTTCTTC. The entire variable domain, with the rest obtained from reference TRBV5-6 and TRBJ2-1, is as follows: DAGVTQSPTHLIKTRGQQVTLRCSPKSGHDTVSWYQQALGQGPQFIFQYYEEEERQRGNFPDRFSGHQFPNYSSELNVNALLLGDSALYLCASSLDPSGSYNEQFFGPGTRLTVL.

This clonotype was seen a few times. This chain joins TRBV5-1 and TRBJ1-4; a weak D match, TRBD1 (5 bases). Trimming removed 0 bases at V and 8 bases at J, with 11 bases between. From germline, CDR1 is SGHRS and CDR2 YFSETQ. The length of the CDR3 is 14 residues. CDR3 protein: CASSLGGAGEKLFF. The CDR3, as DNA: TGCGCCAGCAGCTTGGGGGGCGCTGGAGAAAAACTGTTTTTT.

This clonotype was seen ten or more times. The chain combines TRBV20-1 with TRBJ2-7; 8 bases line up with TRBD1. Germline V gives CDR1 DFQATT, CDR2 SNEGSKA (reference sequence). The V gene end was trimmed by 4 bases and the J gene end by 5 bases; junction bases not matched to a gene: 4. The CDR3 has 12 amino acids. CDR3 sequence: CSATDRENEQYF. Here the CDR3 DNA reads TGCAGTGCTACGGACAGGGAAAACGAGCAGTACTTC.

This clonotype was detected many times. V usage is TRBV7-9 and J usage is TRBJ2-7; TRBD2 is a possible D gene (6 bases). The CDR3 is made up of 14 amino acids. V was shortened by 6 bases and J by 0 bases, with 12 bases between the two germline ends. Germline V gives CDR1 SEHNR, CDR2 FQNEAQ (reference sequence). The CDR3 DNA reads TGTGCCAGCAGTAGCGGTGCCGGCTCCTACGAGCAGTACTTC. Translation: CASSSGAGSYEQYF.

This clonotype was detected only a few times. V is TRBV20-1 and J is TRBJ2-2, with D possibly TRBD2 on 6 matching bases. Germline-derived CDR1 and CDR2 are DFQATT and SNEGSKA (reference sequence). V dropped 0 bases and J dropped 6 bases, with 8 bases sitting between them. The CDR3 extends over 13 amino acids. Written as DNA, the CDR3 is TGCAGTGCTAGAGATCGGAGGGCCGGGGAGCTGTTTTTT. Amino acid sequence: CSARDRRAGELFF.

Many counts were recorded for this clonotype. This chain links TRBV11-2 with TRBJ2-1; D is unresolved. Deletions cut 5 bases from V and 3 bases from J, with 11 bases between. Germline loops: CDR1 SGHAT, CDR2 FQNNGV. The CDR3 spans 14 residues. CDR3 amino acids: CASSPASSYNEQFF. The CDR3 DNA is TGTGCCAGCAGCCCCGCATCAAGCTACAATGAGCAGTTCTTC.

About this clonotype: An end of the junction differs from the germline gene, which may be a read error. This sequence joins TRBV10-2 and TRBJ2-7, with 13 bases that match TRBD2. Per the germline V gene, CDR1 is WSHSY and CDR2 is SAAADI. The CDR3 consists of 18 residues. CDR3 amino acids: CASSERRLAGGGTYKQYF. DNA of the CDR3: TGCGCCAGCAGTGAGAGGAGACTAGCGGGAGGAGGAACCTACAAGCAGTACTTC.

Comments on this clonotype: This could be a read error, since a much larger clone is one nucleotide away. The CDR3 DNA is TGTGCCAGCAATTTAGCGGGAGGGCCGGGAGATAAGCAGTATTTT. Translated, it gives CASNLAGGPGDKQYF. The J gene is TRBJ2-3, the V gene TRBV28, with 11 nucleotides matching TRBD2. The CDR3 consists of 15 residues. Germline-derived CDR1 and CDR2 are MDHEN and SYDVKM.

The CDR3 sequence is CASSQEGGTSPNEQFF. The CDR3 region has the DNA TGCGCCAGCAGCCAAGAAGGGGGGACTAGTCCTAATGAGCAGTTCTTC. This chain connects TRBV4-1 to TRBJ2-1; 8 positions match TRBD2. Per germline, CDR1 MGHRA and CDR2 YSYEKL. There are 16 residues in the CDR3. J lost 7 bases, V lost 0 bases, and 8 bases had no gene match.

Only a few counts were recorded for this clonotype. CDR3 sequence: CASSFKPRGGFAEAFF. For the CDR3, the DNA is TGTGCCAGCAGCTTTAAGCCCCGGGGGGGGTTTGCTGAAGCTTTCTTT. The chain uses TRBV5-6 and TRBJ1-1, with D tentatively TRBD1 (5 bases). Trimming cost V 2 bases and J 6 bases, with 20 bases left between them. The germline V gene has CDR1 SGHDT and CDR2 YYEEEE. The CDR3 totals 16 residues.

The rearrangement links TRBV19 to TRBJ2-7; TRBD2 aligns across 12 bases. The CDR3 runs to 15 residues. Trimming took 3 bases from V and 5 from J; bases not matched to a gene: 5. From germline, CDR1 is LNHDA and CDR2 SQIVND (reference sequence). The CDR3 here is CASSMTSGSLNEQYF. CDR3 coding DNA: TGTGCCAGTAGTATGACTAGCGGGAGTCTCAACGAGCAGTACTTC.